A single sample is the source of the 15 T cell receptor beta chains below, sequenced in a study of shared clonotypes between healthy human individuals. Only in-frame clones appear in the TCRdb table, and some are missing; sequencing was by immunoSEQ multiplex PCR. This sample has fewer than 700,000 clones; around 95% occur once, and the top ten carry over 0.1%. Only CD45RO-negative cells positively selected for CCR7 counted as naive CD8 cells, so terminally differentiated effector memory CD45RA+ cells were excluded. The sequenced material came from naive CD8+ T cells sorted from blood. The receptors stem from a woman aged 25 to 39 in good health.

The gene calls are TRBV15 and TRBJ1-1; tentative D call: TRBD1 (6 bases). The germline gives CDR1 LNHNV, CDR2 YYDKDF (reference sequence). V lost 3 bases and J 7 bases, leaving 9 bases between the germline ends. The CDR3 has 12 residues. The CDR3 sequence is CATSSVGGEAFF. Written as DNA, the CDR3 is TGTGCCACCAGCAGTGTAGGGGGTGAAGCTTTCTTT.

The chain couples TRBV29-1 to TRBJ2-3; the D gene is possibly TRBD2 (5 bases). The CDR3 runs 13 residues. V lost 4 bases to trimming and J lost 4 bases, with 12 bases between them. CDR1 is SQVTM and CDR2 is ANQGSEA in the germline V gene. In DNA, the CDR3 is TGCAGCGTTGTATGGGGAGTGGCAGATACGCAGTATTTT. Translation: CSVVWGVADTQYF.

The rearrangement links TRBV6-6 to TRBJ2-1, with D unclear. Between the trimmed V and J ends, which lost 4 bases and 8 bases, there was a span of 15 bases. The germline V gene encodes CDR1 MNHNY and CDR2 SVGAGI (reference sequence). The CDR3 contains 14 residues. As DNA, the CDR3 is TGTGCCAGCAGTTTGACTCACCTAGGCGATGAGCAGTTCTTC. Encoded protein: CASSLTHLGDEQFF.

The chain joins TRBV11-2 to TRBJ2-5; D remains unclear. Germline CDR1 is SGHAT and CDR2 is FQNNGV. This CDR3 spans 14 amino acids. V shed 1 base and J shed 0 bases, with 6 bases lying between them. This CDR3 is CASSLGIHQETQYF. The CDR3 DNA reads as TGTGCCAGCAGCTTAGGGATCCACCAAGAGACCCAGTACTTC.

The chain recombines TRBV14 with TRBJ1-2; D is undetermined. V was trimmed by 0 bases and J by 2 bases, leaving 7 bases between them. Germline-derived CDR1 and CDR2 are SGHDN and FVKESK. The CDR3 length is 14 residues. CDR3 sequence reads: CASSQEGRNYGYTF. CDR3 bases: TGTGCCAGCAGCCAAGAAGGGCGGAACTATGGCTACACCTTC.

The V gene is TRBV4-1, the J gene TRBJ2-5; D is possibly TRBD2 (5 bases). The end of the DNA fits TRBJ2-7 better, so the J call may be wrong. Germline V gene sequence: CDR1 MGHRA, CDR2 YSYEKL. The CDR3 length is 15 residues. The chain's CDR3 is CASSQASPSSYEQYF. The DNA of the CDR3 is TGCGCCAGCAGCCAAGCTAGTCCTAGCAGTTACGAGCAGTACTTC.

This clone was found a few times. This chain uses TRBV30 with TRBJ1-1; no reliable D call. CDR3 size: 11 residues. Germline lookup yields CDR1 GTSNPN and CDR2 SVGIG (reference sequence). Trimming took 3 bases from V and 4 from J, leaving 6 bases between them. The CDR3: CAWSPVTEAFF. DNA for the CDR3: TGTGCCTGGAGCCCCGTCACTGAAGCTTTCTTT.

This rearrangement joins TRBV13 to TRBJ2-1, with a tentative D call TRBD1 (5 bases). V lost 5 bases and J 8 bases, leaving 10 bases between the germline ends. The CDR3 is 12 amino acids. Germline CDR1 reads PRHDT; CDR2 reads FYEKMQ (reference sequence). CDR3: CASSRAGYEQFF. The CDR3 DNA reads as TGTGCCAGCAGCAGAGCAGGGTATGAGCAGTTCTTC.

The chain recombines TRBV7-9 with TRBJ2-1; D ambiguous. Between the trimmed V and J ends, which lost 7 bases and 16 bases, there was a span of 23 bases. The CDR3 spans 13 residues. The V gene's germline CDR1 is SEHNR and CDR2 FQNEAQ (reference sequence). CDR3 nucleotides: TGTGCCAGCATCTCCCCGACCGAATCTAAGGGATTCTTC. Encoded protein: CASISPTESKGFF. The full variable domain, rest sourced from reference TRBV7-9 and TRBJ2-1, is DTGVSQNPRHKITKRGQNVTFRCDPISEHNRLYWYRQTLGQGPEFLTYFQNEAQLEKSRLLSDRFSAERPKGSFSTLEIQRTEQGDSAMYLCASISPTESKGFFGPGTRLTVL.

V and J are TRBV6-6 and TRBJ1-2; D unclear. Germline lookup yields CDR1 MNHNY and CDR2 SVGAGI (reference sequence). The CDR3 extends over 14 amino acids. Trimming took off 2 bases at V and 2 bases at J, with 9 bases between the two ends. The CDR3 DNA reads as TGTGCCAGCAGTTACGGCGACACCAACTATGGCTACACCTTC. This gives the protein CASSYGDTNYGYTF.

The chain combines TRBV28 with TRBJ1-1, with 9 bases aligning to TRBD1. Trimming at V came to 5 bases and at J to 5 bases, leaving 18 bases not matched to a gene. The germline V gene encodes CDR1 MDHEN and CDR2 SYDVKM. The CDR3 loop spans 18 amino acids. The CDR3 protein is CASSRKARTGVRGTEAFF. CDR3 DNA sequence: TGTGCCAGCAGTCGAAAAGCCCGGACAGGGGTGAGGGGGACTGAAGCTTTCTTT.

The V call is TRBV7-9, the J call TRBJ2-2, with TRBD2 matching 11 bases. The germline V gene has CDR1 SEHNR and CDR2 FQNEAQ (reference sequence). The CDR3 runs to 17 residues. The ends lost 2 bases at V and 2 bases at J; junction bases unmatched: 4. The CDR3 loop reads CASSLLGLAGNTGELFF. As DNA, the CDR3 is TGTGCCAGCAGCTTATTAGGACTAGCGGGTAACACCGGGGAGCTGTTTTTT.

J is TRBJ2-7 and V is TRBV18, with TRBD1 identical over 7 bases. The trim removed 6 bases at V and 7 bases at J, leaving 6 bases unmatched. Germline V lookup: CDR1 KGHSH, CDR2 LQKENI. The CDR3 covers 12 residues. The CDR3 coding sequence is TGTGCCAGCTCCCTAGGGACAGCGGAGCAGTACTTC. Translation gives CASSLGTAEQYF.

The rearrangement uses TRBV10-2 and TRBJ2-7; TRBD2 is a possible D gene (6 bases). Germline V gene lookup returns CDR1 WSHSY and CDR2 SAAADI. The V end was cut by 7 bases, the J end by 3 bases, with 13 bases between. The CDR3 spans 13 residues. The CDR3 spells CASTVAGSYEQYF. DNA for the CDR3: TGCGCCAGCACGGTGGCGGGAAGCTACGAGCAGTACTTC.

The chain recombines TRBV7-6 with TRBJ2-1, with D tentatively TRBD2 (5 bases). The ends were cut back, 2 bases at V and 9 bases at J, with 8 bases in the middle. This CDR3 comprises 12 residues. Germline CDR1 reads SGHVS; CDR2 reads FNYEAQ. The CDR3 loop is CASSLTSAEQFF. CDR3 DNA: TGTGCCAGCAGCTTAACTAGTGCTGAGCAGTTCTTC.